The sample holds many counts of the clone carrying this TCR beta chain. Its antigen is unknown. The sample originates from a study of T-cell reconstitution after alpha-beta-depleted transplantation in children. Notes on the study in general: T-cell counts and diversity at one year post-transplant came mainly from newly produced T cells. Reportedly, only several hundred clones from non-depleted graft cells drove alpha-beta T-cell counts at about two months. Surviving recipient T cells and thymic progenitors accounted for the high day-60 TCRbeta diversity observed in some patients.

This CDR3 is 14 amino acids long. Per the germline V gene, CDR1 is KGHSH and CDR2 is LQKENI. The V end lost 2 bases, the J end lost 3 bases, and 11 bases lay between the germline ends. The TCRbeta library incorporated unique molecular identifiers. One entry per CDR3 protein results from TCRdb running MiXCR on the PCR reads. The sample carries about 200,000 distinct CDR3 sequences, roughly 6.5% recorded once. The V gene is TRBV18, the J gene TRBJ2-7; D gene ambiguous. The sample was PBMCs, taken before TCRalphabeta/CD19-depleted stem cell transplant. The sequence was obtained from a girl younger than two with combined immunodeficiency, due to receive a stem cell transplant. The chain's CDR3 is CASSPTGPYYEQYF. The CDR3 bases are TGTGCCAGCTCACCAACTGGACCATACTACGAGCAGTACTTC.